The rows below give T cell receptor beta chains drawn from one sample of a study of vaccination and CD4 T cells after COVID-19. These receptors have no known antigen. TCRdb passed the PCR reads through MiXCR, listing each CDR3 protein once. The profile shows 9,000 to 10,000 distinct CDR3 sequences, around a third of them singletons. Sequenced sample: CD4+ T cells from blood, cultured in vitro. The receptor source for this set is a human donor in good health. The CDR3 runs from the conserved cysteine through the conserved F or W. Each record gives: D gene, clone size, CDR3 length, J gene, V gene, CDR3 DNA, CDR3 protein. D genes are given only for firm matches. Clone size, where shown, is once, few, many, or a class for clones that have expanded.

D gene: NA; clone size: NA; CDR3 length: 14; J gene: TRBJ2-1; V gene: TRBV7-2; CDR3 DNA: TGTGCCAGCAGCTTAGTGGTTGGCGGAGGTCAGCAGTTCTTC; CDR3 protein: CASSLVVGGGQQFF
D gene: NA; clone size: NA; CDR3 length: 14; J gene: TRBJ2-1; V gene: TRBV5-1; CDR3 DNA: TGCGCCAGCAGCCTAAGGCCCGCTGCTAATGAGCAGTTCTTC; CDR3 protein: CASSLRPAANEQFF
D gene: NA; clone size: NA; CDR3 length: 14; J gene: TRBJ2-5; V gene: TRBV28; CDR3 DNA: TGTGCCAGCAGTGCCCCTTCAGGCCAAGAGACCCAGTACTTC; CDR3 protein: CASSAPSGQETQYF
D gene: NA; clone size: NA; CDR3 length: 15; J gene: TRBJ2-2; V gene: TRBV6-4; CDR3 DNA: TGTGCCAGCAGTGACCCGAATTGGGGTACCGGGGAGCTGTTTTTT; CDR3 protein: CASSDPNWGTGELFF
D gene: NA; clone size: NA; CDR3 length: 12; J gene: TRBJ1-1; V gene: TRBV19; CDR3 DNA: TGTGCCAGTCAAAGGTCGGGGACAGAAGCTTTCTTT; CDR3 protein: CASQRSGTEAFF
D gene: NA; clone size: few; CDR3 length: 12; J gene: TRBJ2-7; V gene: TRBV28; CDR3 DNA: TGTGCCAGCAGTGAGCAGTTCGTTAAGCAGTACTTC; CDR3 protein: CASSEQFVKQYF
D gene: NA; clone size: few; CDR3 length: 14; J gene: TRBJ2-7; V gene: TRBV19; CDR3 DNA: TGTGCCAGTACAAGGGGAACGAAGACCTACGAGCAGTACTTC; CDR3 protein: CASTRGTKTYEQYF
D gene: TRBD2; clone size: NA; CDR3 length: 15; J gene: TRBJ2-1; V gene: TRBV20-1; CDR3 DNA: TGCAGTGCTAGGACGGTCCTAGCGGGAGCGAATGAGCAGTTCTTC; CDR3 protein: CSARTVLAGANEQFF
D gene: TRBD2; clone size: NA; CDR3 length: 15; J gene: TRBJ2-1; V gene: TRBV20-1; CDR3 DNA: TGCAGTGCTAGAGATTTAGCGGGGGCCTACAATGAGCAGTTCTTC; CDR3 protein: CSARDLAGAYNEQFF
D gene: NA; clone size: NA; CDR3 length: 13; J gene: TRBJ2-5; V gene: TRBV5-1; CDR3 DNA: TGCGCCAGCAGCCTCCGGGGCCAAGAGACCCAGTACTTC; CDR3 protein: CASSLRGQETQYF
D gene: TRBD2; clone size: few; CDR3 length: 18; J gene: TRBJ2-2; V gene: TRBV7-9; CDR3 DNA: TGTGCCAGCAGCTTAGTTGCACTAGCGGTGGCGGGCACCGGGGAGCTGTTTTTT; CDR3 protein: CASSLVALAVAGTGELFF
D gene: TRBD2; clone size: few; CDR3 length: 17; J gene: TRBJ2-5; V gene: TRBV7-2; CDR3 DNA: TGTGCCAGCAGCTTAGTGCGGACTAGCGGTAACCAAGAGACCCAGTACTTC; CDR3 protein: CASSLVRTSGNQETQYF
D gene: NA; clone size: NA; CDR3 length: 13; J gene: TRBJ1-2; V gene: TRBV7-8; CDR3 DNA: TGTGCCAGCAGCTTAGACAGGCTAGATGGCTACACCTTC; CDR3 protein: CASSLDRLDGYTF
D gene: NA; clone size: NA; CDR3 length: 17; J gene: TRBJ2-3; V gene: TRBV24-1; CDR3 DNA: TGTGCCACCAGTCTTAATCAGGGCCGGGGGTTGGCAGATACGCAGTATTTT; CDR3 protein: CATSLNQGRGLADTQYF
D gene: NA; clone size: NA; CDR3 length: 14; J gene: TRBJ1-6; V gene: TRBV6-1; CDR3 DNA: TGTGCCAGCAGTGTGGGACATAATAATTCACCCCTCCACTTT; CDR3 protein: CASSVGHNNSPLHF
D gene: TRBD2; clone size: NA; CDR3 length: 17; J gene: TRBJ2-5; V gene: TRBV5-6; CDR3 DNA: TGTGCCAGCAGCATAGGCCCTTCCGGGACTAGCTACGAGACCCAGTACTTC; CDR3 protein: CASSIGPSGTSYETQYF
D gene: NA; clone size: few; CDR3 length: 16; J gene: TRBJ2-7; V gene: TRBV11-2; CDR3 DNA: TGTGCCAGCAGCACCGTCGTCGGGAGAAAGTCCTACGAGCAGTACTTC; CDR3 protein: CASSTVVGRKSYEQYF
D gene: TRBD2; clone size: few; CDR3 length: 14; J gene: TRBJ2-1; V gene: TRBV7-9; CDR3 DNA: TGTGCCAGCACCTTAGCGGGAGGATACAATGAGCAGTTCTTC; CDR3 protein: CASTLAGGYNEQFF
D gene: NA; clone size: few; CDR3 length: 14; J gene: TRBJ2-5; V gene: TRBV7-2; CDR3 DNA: TGTGCCAGCGCCTACGGCGGCGTGGGAGAGACCCAGTACTTC; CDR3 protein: CASAYGGVGETQYF
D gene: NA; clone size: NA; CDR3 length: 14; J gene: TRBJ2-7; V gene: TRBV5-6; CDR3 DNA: TGTGCCAGCAGCCTCCCATCGCATCCCTACGAGCAGTACTTC; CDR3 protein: CASSLPSHPYEQYF
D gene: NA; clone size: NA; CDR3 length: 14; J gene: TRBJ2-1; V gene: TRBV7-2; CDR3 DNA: TGTGCCAGCAGCTTAGCGCGTTGGGGCAATGAGCAGTTCTTC; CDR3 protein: CASSLARWGNEQFF
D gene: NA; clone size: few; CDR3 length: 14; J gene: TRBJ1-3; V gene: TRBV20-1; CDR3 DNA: TGCAGTGTAAGATTCGTCAGCTCTGGAAACACCATATATTTT; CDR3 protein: CSVRFVSSGNTIYF
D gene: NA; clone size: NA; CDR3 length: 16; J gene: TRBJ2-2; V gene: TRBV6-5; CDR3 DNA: TGTGCCAGCAGTTACTCGGGGGGCGCGGACACCGGGGAGCTGTTTTTT; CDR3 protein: CASSYSGGADTGELFF
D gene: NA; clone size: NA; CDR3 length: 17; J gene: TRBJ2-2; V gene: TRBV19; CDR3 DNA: TGTGCCAGTAGTACTCTGGGCTTAGCGGTTAACACCGGGGAGCTGTTTTTT; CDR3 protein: CASSTLGLAVNTGELFF
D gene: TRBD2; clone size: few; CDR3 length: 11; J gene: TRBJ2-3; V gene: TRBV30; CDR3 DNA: TGTGCCTGGAGTCAGGCGGGAGCGCAGTATTTT; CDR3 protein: CAWSQAGAQYF
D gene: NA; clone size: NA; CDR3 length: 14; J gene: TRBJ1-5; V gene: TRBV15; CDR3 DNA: TGTGCCACCAGCCCAGGAGTTAGCAATCAGCCCCAGCATTTT; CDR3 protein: CATSPGVSNQPQHF
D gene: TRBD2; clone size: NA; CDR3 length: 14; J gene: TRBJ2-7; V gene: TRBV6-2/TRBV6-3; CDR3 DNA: TGTGCCAGCAGTTACGGGGGGGTGTCCTACGAGCAGTACTTC; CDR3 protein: CASSYGGVSYEQYF
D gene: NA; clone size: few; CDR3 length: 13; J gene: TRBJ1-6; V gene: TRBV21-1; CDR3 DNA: TGTGCCAGCAGCAAAGATGTAGTGACACCCCTCCACTTT; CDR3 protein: CASSKDVVTPLHF
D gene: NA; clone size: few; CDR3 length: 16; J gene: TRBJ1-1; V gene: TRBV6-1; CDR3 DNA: TGTGCCAGCAGTCCCTCCGGCTTAACTGGGAACACTGAAGCTTTCTTT; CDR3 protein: CASSPSGLTGNTEAFF
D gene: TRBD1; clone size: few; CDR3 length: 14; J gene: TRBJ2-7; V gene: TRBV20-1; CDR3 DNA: TGCAGTGCCCCGACAGGGATTCTCCGCTACGAGCAGTACTTC; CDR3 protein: CSAPTGILRYEQYF
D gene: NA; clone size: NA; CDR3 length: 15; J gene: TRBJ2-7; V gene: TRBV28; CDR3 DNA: TGTGCCAGCAGTCCCCCCGGCCAGGCCTCCTACGAGCAGTACTTC; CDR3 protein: CASSPPGQASYEQYF
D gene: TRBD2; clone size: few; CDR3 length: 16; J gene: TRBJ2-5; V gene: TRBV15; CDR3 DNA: TGTGCCACCAGCAGAGATGGCACTAGCGGGTTCGAGACCCAGTACTTC; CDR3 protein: CATSRDGTSGFETQYF
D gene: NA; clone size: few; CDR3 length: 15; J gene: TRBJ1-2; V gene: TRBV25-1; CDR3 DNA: TGTGCCAGCAGTGGTGCCGGGACCGCTAACTATGGCTACACCTTC; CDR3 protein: CASSGAGTANYGYTF
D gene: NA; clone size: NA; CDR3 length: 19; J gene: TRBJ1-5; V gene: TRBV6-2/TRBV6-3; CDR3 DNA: TGTGCCAGCAGTTACTCCCTGGGATGGGGGGCGGAATCCGTTCAGCCCCAGCATTTT; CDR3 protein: CASSYSLGWGAESVQPQHF
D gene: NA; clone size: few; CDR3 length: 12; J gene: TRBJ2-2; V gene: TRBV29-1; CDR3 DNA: TGCAGCGTAGGGGGGAACACCGGGGAGCTGTTTTTT; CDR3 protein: CSVGGNTGELFF
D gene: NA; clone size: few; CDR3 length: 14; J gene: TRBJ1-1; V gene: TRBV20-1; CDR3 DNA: TGCAGTGCTAGAGATTATCGGGTGAACACTGAAGCTTTCTTT; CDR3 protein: CSARDYRVNTEAFF
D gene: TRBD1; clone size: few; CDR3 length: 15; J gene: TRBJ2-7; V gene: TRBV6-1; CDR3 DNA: TGTGCCAGCACCGAATTGGGGGACAGGGGGCGCGAGCAGTACTTC; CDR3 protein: CASTELGDRGREQYF
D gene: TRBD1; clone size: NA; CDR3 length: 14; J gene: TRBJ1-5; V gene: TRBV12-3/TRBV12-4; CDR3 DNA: TGTGCCAGCAGTCCGACCAGGGACAGGGCGGCCCAGCATTTT; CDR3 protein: CASSPTRDRAAQHF
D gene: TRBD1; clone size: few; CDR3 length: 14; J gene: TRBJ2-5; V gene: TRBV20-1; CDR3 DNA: TGCAGTGCTACTTCATGGACAGGGGTCGAGACCCAGTACTTC; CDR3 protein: CSATSWTGVETQYF
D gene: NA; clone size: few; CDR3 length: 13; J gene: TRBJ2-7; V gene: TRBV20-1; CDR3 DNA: TGCAGTGCTAGAGACAGGATTGCCTACGAGCAGTACTTC; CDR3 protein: CSARDRIAYEQYF
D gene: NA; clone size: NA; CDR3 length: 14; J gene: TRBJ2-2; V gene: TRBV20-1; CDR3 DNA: TGCAGTGCTAGCGGTCGGAAGGGTACCGGGGAGCTGTTTTTT; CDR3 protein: CSASGRKGTGELFF
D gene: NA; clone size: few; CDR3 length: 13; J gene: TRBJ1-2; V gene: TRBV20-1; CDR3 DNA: TGCAGTGCTGTCCGACTAGGGGGCTATGGCTACACCTTC; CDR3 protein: CSAVRLGGYGYTF
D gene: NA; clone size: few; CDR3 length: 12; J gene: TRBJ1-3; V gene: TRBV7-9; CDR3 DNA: TGTGCCAGCAGCTCACTAGGAAACACCATATATTTT; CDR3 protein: CASSSLGNTIYF
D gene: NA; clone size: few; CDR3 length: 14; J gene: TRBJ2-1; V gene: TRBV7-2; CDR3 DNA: TGTGCCAGCAGCTTAGACAGGGCCAGCAATGAGCAGTTCTTC; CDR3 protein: CASSLDRASNEQFF
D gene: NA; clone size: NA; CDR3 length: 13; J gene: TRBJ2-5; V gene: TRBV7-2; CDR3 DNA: TGTGCCAGCAGCTGGGCAACGGGGGAGACCCAGTACTTC; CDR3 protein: CASSWATGETQYF
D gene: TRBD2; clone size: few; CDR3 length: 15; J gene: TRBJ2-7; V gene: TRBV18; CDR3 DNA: TGTGCCAGCTCACCTGGGCTAGCGGAAACCTACGAGCAGTACTTC; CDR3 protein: CASSPGLAETYEQYF
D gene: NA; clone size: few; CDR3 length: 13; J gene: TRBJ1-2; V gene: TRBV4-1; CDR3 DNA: TGCGCCAGCAGCCAAGACAGGGGATCTGGCTACACCTTC; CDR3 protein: CASSQDRGSGYTF
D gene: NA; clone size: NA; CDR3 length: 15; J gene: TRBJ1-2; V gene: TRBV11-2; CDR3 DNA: TGTGCCAGCAGCTTATCCACTACAGGGTTCTATGGCTACACCTTC; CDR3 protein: CASSLSTTGFYGYTF
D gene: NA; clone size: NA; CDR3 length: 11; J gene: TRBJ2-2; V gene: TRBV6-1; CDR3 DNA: TGTGCCAGCCAGGGTACCGGGGAGCTGTTTTTT; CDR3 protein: CASQGTGELFF
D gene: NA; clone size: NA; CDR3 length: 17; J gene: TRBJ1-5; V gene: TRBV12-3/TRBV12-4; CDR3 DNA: TGTGCCAGCAGTCCTTGGGCAGGGAGGGGGAGCAATCAGCCCCAGCATTTT; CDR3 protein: CASSPWAGRGSNQPQHF
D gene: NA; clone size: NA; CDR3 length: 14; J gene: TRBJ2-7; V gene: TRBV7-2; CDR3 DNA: TGTGCCAGCAGCACGAAGACAGGTGCCTACGAGCAGTACTTC; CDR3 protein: CASSTKTGAYEQYF
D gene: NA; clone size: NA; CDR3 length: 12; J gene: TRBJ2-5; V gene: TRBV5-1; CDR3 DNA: TGCGCCAGCAGCGGGCAGCAAGAGACCCAGTACTTC; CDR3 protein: CASSGQQETQYF
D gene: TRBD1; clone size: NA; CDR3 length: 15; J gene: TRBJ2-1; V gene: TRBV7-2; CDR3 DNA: TGTGCCAGCACCACGCCGGACAGGGGCCACAATGAGCAGTTCTTC; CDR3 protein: CASTTPDRGHNEQFF
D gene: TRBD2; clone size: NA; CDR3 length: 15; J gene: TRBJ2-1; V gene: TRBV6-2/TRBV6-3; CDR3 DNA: TGTGCCAGCAGTCCGGGACTAGCGGGACATACTGAGCAGTTCTTC; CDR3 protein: CASSPGLAGHTEQFF